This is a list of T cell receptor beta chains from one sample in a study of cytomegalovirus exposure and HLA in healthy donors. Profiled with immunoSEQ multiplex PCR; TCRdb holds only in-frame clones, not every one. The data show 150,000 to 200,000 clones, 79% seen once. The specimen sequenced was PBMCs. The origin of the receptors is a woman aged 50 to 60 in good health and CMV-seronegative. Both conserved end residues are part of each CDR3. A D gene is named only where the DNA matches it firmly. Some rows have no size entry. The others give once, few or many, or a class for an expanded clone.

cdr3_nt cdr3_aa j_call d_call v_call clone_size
TGTGCCTGGAGAGGAGCAGCTAACTATGGCTACACCTTC CAWRGAANYGYTF TRBJ1-2 NA TRBV30 NA
TGTGCCAGCAGTTTATTGGCGGGAAATTCACCCCTCCACTTT CASSLLAGNSPLHF TRBJ1-6 NA TRBV28 once
TGTGCCAGCAGTTTAATTCTGGCAGGAGGAAATCAGCCCCAGCATTTT CASSLILAGGNQPQHF TRBJ1-5 NA TRBV28 NA
TGTGCCAGCAGGGCCGGGACAGGGGTTACTAATGAAAAACTGTTTTTT CASRAGTGVTNEKLFF TRBJ1-4 TRBD1 TRBV28 NA
TGTGCCAGCAGTGCGGGGGGGGAAACTGAAGCTTTCTTT CASSAGGETEAFF TRBJ1-1 NA TRBV28 NA
TGTGCCAGCAGTTACCCCCCGTGGCGGGACTCCTACGAGCAGTACTTC CASSYPPWRDSYEQYF TRBJ2-7 NA TRBV6-6 NA
TGTGCCAGCAGCCCCGGGACTAGCGAAATCTACGAGCAGTACTTC CASSPGTSEIYEQYF TRBJ2-7 TRBD2 TRBV7-2 NA
TGTGCCAGCAGCTTACGACCCCCCGGGCAGGGGGCACATGGCTACACCTTC CASSLRPPGQGAHGYTF TRBJ1-2 TRBD1 TRBV7-2 NA
TGCGCCAGCAGCTTGATTCCGGGTAGCAATCAGCCCCAGCATTTT CASSLIPGSNQPQHF TRBJ1-5 NA TRBV5-1 NA
TGTGCCAGCAGCTTGCGGAGGGGATCTTCACCCCTCCACTTT CASSLRRGSSPLHF TRBJ1-6 NA TRBV5-6 NA
TGCGCCAGCAGCCAAGCGAACGACTGGAGCACTGAAGCTTTCTTT CASSQANDWSTEAFF TRBJ1-1 NA TRBV4-3 few
TGTGCCGGAAAGTACGGCGGGGATGAAAAACTGTTTTTT CAGKYGGDEKLFF TRBJ1-4 NA TRBV28 NA
TGTGCCAGCTCACCACGAAGGGACAGGGGCCAAAGCTCCTATAATTCACCCCTCCACTTT CASSPRRDRGQSSYNSPLHF TRBJ1-6 TRBD1 TRBV18 NA
TGTGCCAGCAGCTTAGAGGGGCGAATTCAGTACTTC CASSLEGRIQYF TRBJ2-4 NA TRBV11-2 NA
TGTGCCAGCAGCTTGTATGGGACAGGGACCTCTGGGGCCAACGTCCTGACTTTC CASSLYGTGTSGANVLTF TRBJ2-6 TRBD1 TRBV5-6 few
TGTGCCAGCAGTGAAACCGGGACTAGCGCCTACAATGAGCAGTTCTTC CASSETGTSAYNEQFF TRBJ2-1 TRBD2 TRBV6-1 once
TGTGCCAGCAGCCAAGCAAGGGGCTCTGGAAACACCATATATTTT CASSQARGSGNTIYF TRBJ1-3 NA TRBV14 NA
TGTGCCAGCAGTTACGAGTTCGTGAACACTGAAGCTTTCTTT CASSYEFVNTEAFF TRBJ1-1 NA TRBV6-5 NA
TGTGCCAGCTCAACCCTAGCGGGAGTGTGTAATGAGCAGTTCTTC CASSTLAGVCNEQFF TRBJ2-1 TRBD2 TRBV18 NA
TGTGCCAGCAGTCGTTGGACTAGCGGGGACACCGGGGAGCTGTTTTTT CASSRWTSGDTGELFF TRBJ2-2 TRBD2 TRBV6-6 NA
TGTGCCAGCAGTTTGGGCGGGAGTCCTGCCTACGAGCAGTACTTC CASSLGGSPAYEQYF TRBJ2-7 TRBD2 TRBV28 NA
TGTGCCAGCAGTTTAGCGCAGGGTCATCAGCCCCAGCATTTT CASSLAQGHQPQHF TRBJ1-5 NA TRBV28 NA
TGCGCCAGCAGCTTGGAGCCGACAGGGGGGAGGGTCTACGAGCAGTACTTC CASSLEPTGGRVYEQYF TRBJ2-7 TRBD1 TRBV5-1 NA
TGTGCCAGCAGCCCCGGAGCCCTTGATACCGGGGAGCTGTTTTTT CASSPGALDTGELFF TRBJ2-2 NA TRBV6-5 few
TGTGCCAGCAGTCAAGACAGGGGGGCTCGGAATGAGCAGTTCTTC CASSQDRGARNEQFF TRBJ2-1 TRBD1 TRBV6-1 NA
TGTGCCAGTAGTATACTCGGGGGTCAGCCCCAGCATTTT CASSILGGQPQHF TRBJ1-5 NA TRBV19 NA
TGTGCCAGCAGGAAGACAGGGACGAACACTGAAGCTTTCTTT CASRKTGTNTEAFF TRBJ1-1 TRBD1 TRBV25-1 NA
TGTGCCAGTACCCTGCGGGCGGCGAACACCGGGGAGCTGTTTTTT CASTLRAANTGELFF TRBJ2-2 NA TRBV19 few
TGTGCCAGCAGTGCCCTACCGGGACAGGGGGCGTCGGGCTATGGCTACACCTTC CASSALPGQGASGYGYTF TRBJ1-2 TRBD1 TRBV6-1 few
TGTGCCTGGAGTGCGGGACAGGGAGGAGTGCAGCCCCAGCATTTT CAWSAGQGGVQPQHF TRBJ1-5 TRBD1 TRBV30 NA
TGTGCCAGCAGCCTAAGAGGGACCGGGAGGAACACTGAAGCTTTCTTT CASSLRGTGRNTEAFF TRBJ1-1 NA TRBV11-2 NA
TGCGCCAGCAGCCAAGAAGTGGGGGGGCGAGAGACCCAGTACTTC CASSQEVGGRETQYF TRBJ2-5 NA TRBV4-3 NA
TGTGCCAGCAGCTTCCGGGACAGGGTCCCAGATACGCAGTATTTT CASSFRDRVPDTQYF TRBJ2-3 TRBD1 TRBV11-1 NA
TGTGCCAGCAGCGTAGATAAGGGGCAGGACGAGCAGTACTTC CASSVDKGQDEQYF TRBJ2-7 NA TRBV9 NA
TGTGCCAGCAGCCAAGGTGGGACAGGGAGGTGGCAAGAGACCCAGTACTTC CASSQGGTGRWQETQYF TRBJ2-5 TRBD1 TRBV14 NA
TGCGCCAGCAGCCAAGTCGCGGGACAGGGGAATGAAAAACTGTTTTTT CASSQVAGQGNEKLFF TRBJ1-4 TRBD1 TRBV4-1 NA
TGTGCCAGCAGCCTCGCGCTAGCGGGCCCCGGTACGCAGTATTTT CASSLALAGPGTQYF TRBJ2-3 TRBD2 TRBV14 NA
TGTGCCAGCAGTGTGGGCAGGGAGGGTTACGAGCAGTACTTC CASSVGREGYEQYF TRBJ2-7 TRBD2 TRBV2 NA
TGTGCCAGCAGAACAGCCCCAATGAACACTGAAGCTTTCTTT CASRTAPMNTEAFF TRBJ1-1 NA TRBV28 NA
TGTGCCAGCAGCCAATCGTCACTAGCGGGGGGGGAGCAGTACTTC CASSQSSLAGGEQYF TRBJ2-7 TRBD2 TRBV16 NA